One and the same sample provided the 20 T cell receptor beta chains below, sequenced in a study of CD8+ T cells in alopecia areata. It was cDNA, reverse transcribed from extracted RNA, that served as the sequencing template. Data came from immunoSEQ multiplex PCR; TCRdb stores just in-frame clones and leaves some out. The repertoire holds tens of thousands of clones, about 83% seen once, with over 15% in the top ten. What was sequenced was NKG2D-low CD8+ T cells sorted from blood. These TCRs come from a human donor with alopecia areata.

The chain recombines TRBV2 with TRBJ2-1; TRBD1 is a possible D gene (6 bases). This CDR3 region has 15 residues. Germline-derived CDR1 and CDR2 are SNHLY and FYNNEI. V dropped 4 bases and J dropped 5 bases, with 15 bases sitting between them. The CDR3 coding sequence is TGTGCCAGCAGTGCCGACAGGAATTACAACAATGAGCAGTTCTTC. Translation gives CASSADRNYNNEQFF.

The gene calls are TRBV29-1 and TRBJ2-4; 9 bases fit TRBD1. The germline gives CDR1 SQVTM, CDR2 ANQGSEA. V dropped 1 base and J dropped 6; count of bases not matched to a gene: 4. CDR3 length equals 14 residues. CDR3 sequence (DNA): TGCAGCGTTGAAGCCCCGGGACAGGGAAACATTCAGTACTTC. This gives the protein CSVEAPGQGNIQYF. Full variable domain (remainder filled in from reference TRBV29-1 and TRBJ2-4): SAVISQKPSRDICQRGTSLTIQCQVDSQVTMMFWYRQQPGQSLTLIATANQGSEATYESGFVIDKFPISRPNLTFSTLTVSNMSPEDSSIYLCSVEAPGQGNIQYFGAGTRLSVL.

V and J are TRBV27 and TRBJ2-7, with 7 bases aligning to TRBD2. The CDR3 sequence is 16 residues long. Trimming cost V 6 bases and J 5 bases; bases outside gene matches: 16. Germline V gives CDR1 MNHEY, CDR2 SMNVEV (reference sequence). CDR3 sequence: CASSRTPRGGSDEQYF. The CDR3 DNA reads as TGTGCCAGCAGCCGCACCCCTCGGGGAGGGAGCGACGAGCAGTACTTC.

CDR3 loop: CSVEIGGHVYQETQYF. The DNA of the CDR3 is TGCAGCGTTGAAATCGGGGGGCATGTGTACCAAGAGACCCAGTACTTC. This rearrangement joins TRBV29-1 to TRBJ2-5; D perhaps matches TRBD2 (7 bases). The V gene lost 2 bases and the J gene lost 0 bases, with 16 bases spanning the gap. The CDR3 length is 16 residues. Germline V CDR1 and CDR2: SQVTM, ANQGSEA.

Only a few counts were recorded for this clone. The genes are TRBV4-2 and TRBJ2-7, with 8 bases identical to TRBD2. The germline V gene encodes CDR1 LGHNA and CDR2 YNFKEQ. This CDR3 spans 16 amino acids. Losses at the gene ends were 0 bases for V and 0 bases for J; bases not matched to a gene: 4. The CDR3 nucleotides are TGTGCCAGCAGCCAAGATCTCGGGGGGGGCTCCTACGAGCAGTACTTC. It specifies CASSQDLGGGSYEQYF.

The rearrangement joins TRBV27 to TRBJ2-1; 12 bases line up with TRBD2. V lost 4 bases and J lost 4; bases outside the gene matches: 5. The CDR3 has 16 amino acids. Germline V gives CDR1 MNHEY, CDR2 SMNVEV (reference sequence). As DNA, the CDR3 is TGTGCCAGCAGTTCCCCGACTAGCGGGAGTTACAATGAGCAGTTCTTC. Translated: CASSSPTSGSYNEQFF.

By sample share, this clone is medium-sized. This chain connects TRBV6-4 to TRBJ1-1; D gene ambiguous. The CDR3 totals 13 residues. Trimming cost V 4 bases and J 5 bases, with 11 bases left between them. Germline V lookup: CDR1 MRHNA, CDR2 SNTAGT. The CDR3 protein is CASSAGERTEAFF. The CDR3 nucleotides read TGTGCCAGCAGTGCAGGAGAGAGGACTGAAGCTTTCTTT.

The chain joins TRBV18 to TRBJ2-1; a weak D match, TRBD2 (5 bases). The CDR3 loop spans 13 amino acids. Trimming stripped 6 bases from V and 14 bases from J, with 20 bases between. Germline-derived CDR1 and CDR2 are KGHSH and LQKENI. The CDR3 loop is CASSPRPGTLKFF. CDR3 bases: TGTGCCAGCTCTCCAAGACCGGGAACCCTTAAGTTCTTC.

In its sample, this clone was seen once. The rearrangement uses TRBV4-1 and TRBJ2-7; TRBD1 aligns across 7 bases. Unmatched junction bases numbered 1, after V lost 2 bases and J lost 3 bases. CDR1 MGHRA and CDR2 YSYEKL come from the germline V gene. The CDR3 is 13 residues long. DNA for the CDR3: TGCGCCAGCAGCCAAAACAGGGGCTACGAGCAGTACTTC. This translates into CASSQNRGYEQYF.

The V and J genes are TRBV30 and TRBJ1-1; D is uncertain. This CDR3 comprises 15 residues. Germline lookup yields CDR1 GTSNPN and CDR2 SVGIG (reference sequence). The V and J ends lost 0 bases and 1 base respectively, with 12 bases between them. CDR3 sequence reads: CAWSVLGRPNTEAFF. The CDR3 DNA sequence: TGTGCCTGGAGTGTACTTGGGCGGCCGAACACTGAAGCTTTCTTT. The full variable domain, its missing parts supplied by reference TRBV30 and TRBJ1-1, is SQTIHQWPATLVQPVGSPLSLECTVEGTSNPNLYWYRQAAGRGLQLLFYSVGIGQISSEVPQNLSASRPQDRQFILSSKKLLLSDSGFYLCAWSVLGRPNTEAFFGQGTRLTVV.

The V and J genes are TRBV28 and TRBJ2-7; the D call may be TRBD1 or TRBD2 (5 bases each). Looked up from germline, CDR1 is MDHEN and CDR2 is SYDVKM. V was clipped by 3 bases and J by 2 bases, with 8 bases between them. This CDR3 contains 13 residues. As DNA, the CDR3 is TGTGCCAGCAGTTTGGGGGAAGCCTACGAGCAGTACTTC. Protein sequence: CASSLGEAYEQYF.

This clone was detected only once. The CDR3 spells CASSTSAGSYNEQFF. The CDR3 DNA follows: TGTGCCAGCAGCACTAGCGCAGGGTCCTACAATGAGCAGTTCTTC. This chain joins TRBV6-4 and TRBJ2-1; 7 bases line up with TRBD2. Germline V gene data show CDR1 as MRHNA and CDR2 as SNTAGT. This CDR3 has 15 amino acids. V dropped 6 bases and J dropped 1; count of bases not matched to a gene: 6.

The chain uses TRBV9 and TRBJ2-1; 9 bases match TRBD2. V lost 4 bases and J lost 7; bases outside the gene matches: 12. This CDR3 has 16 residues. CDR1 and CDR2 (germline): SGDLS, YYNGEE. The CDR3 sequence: CASSTEIGLASNEQFF. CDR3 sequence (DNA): TGTGCCAGCAGCACCGAGATTGGACTAGCGAGTAATGAGCAGTTCTTC.

In DNA form, the CDR3 reads TGTGCCAGTAAAAATCCGGGTGGCTACACCTTC. This sequence encodes CASKNPGGYTF. J is TRBJ1-2 and V is TRBV19, with D unclear. The germline V gene encodes CDR1 LNHDA and CDR2 SQIVND (reference sequence). The CDR3 has 11 amino acids. V was trimmed by 7 bases and J by 7 bases, leaving 10 bases between them.

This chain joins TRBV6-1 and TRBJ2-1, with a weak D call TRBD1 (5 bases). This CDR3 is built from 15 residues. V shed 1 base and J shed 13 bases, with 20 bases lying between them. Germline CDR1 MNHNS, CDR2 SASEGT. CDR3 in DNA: TGTGCCAGCAGTGAAGGTGGACACGCCAGTAGTCCACAGTTCTTC. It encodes CASSEGGHASSPQFF.

Here the CDR3 DNA reads TGTGCCAGTAGTACCACAGTTCATCAGCCCCAGCATTTT. It encodes CASSTTVHQPQHF. The V and J genes are TRBV19 and TRBJ1-5; D is undetermined. Looked up from germline, CDR1 is LNHDA and CDR2 is SQIVND (reference sequence). V shed 4 bases and J shed 5 bases, with 9 bases lying between them. The CDR3 covers 13 residues.

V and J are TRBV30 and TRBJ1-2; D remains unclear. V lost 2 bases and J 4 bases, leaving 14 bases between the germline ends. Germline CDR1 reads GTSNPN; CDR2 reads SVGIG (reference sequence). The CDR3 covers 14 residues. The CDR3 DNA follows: TGTGCCTGGAGTAATATCGGCCCTGGCTATGGCTACACCTTC. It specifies CAWSNIGPGYGYTF.

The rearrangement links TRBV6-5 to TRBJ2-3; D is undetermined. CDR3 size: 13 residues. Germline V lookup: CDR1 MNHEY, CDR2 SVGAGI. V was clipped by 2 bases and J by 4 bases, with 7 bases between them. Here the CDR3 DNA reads TGTGCCAGCAGTTACGTTGGGGCAGATACGCAGTATTTT. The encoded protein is CASSYVGADTQYF.

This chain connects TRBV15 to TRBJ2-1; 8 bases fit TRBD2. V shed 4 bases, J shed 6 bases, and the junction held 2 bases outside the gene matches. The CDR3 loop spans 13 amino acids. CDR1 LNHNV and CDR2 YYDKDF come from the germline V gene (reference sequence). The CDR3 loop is CATSILAGNEQFF. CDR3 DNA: TGTGCCACCAGCATCCTAGCGGGCAATGAGCAGTTCTTC.

This chain's CDR3 is CASSTGSEQYF. The CDR3 nucleotides are TGTGCCAGCAGCACCGGATCCGAGCAGTACTTC. The chain employs TRBV13 and TRBJ2-7; D remains unclear. CDR3 length: 11 residues. Trimming shortened V by 5 bases and J by 6 bases, and 8 bases separated the two germline ends. Germline assignment: CDR1 PRHDT and CDR2 FYEKMQ (reference sequence). Based on the CDR3 plus reference TRBV13 and TRBJ2-7, the full variable domain is AAGVIQSPRHLIKEKRETATLKCYPIPRHDTVYWYQQGPGQDPQFLISFYEKMQSDKGSIPDRFSAQQFSDYHSELNMSSLELGDSALYFCASSTGSEQYFGPGTRLTVT.